This TCR beta chain was profiled in a study of TET2 disruption in CD19-targeted CAR T cells (dated 2018 in TCRdb). A note on the overall study: The number of samples was determined by the original clinical trial design and by which samples were available, and no additional inclusion criteria were applied.

The immunoSEQ assay was used for deep sequencing of the TCR beta chain. As for the authors' bioinformatics: Clonotype frequencies were computed using only productive TCR beta rearrangements. This immuneACCESS table, as held by TCRdb, lists in-frame sequences with V and J called but not all clones. Of the missing ones, under half trace to an unresolved V gene in checked studies; the others have no known cause. For V, J and clone size, that table is used; D and trimming come from the DNA. This sample's table lists 25,000 or so clones. Roughly 1.9% of the sample is taken by the ten largest. From the cysteine up to the phenylalanine, the CDR3 has a length of 12 residues. The 27 bases shown cover part of the CDR3, and their frame starts at base 1. From a lookup of the germline V gene (reference sequence), CDR1 and CDR2 are GTSNPN and SVGIG. What this sample's treatment or condition label stands for: autologous CTL019 cells: CD19 CAR with 4-1BB and CD3 zeta domains. The CD19 CAR incorporated TCR zeta and 4-1BB costimulatory signaling domains. T cells for CTL019 manufacturing were collected from peripheral blood by means of leukapheresis. The DNeasy Blood and Tissue Kit was used to extract genomic DNA from pre-infusion T cells, peripheral blood, or sorted post-infusion T cells.

Of note for this clone: Its antigen remains unidentified. From the germline J gene comes the end of the CDR3, since the read stops 3 residues before it.

What the work shows at the level of the full study, not this receptor alone: Conclusions about the patient's CAR T cells rested on extensive analysis of a single subject.

Sequencing was performed on CD8- CAR+ T cells sorted from cultured blood T cells, taken for CD19 CAR T cell therapy. Reading the label with the study, this specimen's cell subset or site is: CD8-negative CAR-positive T cells from the infusion product. Recombination joined TRBV30 with TRBJ2-4, with a tentative D gene TRBD1 over 5 matching bases. The sequence came from a man aged 65 to 85 with chronic lymphocytic leukemia. The CDR3 protein: CALTRETYGQYF. The CDR3 DNA, read in part, is TGTGCCTTGACCAGGGAAACCTATGGT.